Each of the 8 T cell receptor beta chains below was sequenced from the same sample in a study of T cell repertoires in cytomegalovirus infection (dated by TCRdb to the late 2010s). In light of the paper, this sample's treatment or condition label describes: in vitro stimulation with specific CMV peptide epitopes to enrich CMV-specific T cells. Sequencing took place on an Illumina HiSeq 1500. TCRdb trimmed the raw reads at Q25, called clones with MiXCR and kept productive beta chains. Rows are unified per CDR3 protein, each entry keeping the most common DNA and genes. For this sample the table gives about 920,000 distinct CDR3 sequences, of which approximately 32% were detected only once. The ten largest clones take up roughly 13% of the sample. What these receptors recognize is not known. Sequencing used cultured CD8+ T cells from PBMCs, obtained from culture after CMV antigen stimulation. The receptors originated from a human donor in good health (CMV status not recorded). Some clones in this sample may be carry-over from other donors' samples.

V usage is TRBV6-5 and J usage is TRBJ2-5, with TRBD1 matching 8 bases. V trimming: 1 base; J trimming: 1 base; junction bases outside the gene matches: 5. CDR1 and CDR2 from the germline V gene are MNHEY and SVGAGI. The CDR3 runs to 16 residues. CDR3 in DNA: TGTGCCAGCAGTTACTACACGGACAGGGTCCAAGAGACCCAGTACTTC. It specifies CASSYYTDRVQETQYF.

The chain recombines TRBV7-8 with TRBJ2-5; 10 nucleotides match TRBD2. Germline V gene lookup returns CDR1 SGHVS and CDR2 FQNEAQ. With 3 bases clipped from V and 3 bases from J, the junction kept 4 bases outside the gene matches. The CDR3 consists of 15 residues. CDR3 sequence: CASSFLAGVKETQYF. CDR3 sequence (DNA): TGTGCCAGCAGCTTTCTAGCGGGGGTTAAAGAGACCCAGTACTTC.

The rearrangement uses TRBV27 and TRBJ2-3; D perhaps matches TRBD2 (5 bases). The CDR3 sequence is 12 residues long. Trimming removed 5 bases at V and 5 bases at J, with 8 bases between. Germline CDR1 is MNHEY and CDR2 is SMNVEV (reference sequence). The CDR3 here is CASSELGDTQYF. The CDR3 DNA reads as TGTGCCAGCAGTGAACTAGGAGATACGCAGTATTTT.

The rearrangement joins TRBV19 to TRBJ1-2; D may be TRBD1 (5 bases). V lost 5 bases and J 4 bases, leaving 20 bases between the germline ends. CDR1 and CDR2 from the germline V gene are LNHDA and SQIVND (reference sequence). This CDR3 comprises 16 residues. This CDR3 is CASSEIQGGPLYGYTF. The CDR3 nucleotides read TGTGCCAGTAGTGAGATTCAGGGAGGGCCTCTCTATGGCTACACCTTC.

The table lists this clonotype with many counts. The CDR3 region has the DNA TGTGCCACCAGCAGAGATCGATTTAGGCCGAGCTCTCGGACACCCCTCCACTTT. The encoded protein is CATSRDRFRPSSRTPLHF. The genes are TRBV15 and TRBJ1-6; D is unresolved. CDR3 length: 18 amino acids. The germline V gene encodes CDR1 LNHNV and CDR2 YYDKDF (reference sequence). The V end was cut by 0 bases, the J end by 11 bases, with 23 bases between.

This clonotype was counted only a few times. The gene calls are TRBV6-1 and TRBJ1-3; 10 nucleotides align to TRBD1. CDR1 MNHNS and CDR2 SASEGT come from the germline V gene. This CDR3 has 15 amino acids. The V segment lost 5 bases and the J segment 3 bases; nucleotides outside the gene matches: 4. The CDR3 bases are TGTGCCAGCAGTCTTCGGACAGGGGGTGGAAACACCATATATTTT. It is translated as CASSLRTGGGNTIYF.

This clonotype was seen just once. The chain has TRBV7-9 and TRBJ2-7; D remains ambiguous. The CDR3 contains 14 residues. Trimming removed 1 base from V and 3 bases from J, with 10 bases in between. Germline V gives CDR1 SEHNR, CDR2 FQNEAQ (reference sequence). In DNA, the CDR3 is TGTGCCAGCAGCTTAGGGGTAAGGTTCTACGAGCAGTACTTC. It is translated as CASSLGVRFYEQYF.

The V and J genes are TRBV10-3 and TRBJ2-7; TRBD2 might be the D (5 bases). CDR1 is ENHRY and CDR2 is SYGVKD in the germline V gene. The CDR3 sequence is 13 residues long. V was clipped by 0 bases and J by 7 bases, with 10 bases between them. The CDR3 region is CAISESEGPEQYV. The CDR3 region has the DNA TGTGCCATCAGTGAGTCAGAGGGTCCGGAGCAGTACGTC.